Listed here are 28 T cell receptor beta chains from one sample, sequenced in a study of blood T cell repertoires in COVID-19. Profiled with immunoSEQ multiplex PCR; TCRdb holds only in-frame clones, not every one. The sample has about 200,000 clones; 87% are singletons. Source material: PBMCs or T cells enriched from blood (not recorded which). The receptors stem from a woman aged 25 to 39 who had recovered from COVID-19.

V usage is TRBV19 and J usage is TRBJ2-7; 10 nucleotides line up with TRBD1. The V segment lost 5 bases and the J segment 5 bases; nucleotides outside the gene matches: 6. Germline V gene lookup returns CDR1 LNHDA and CDR2 SQIVND (reference sequence). This CDR3 spans 14 amino acids. The CDR3 DNA follows: TGTGCCAGTAGTTCGGGACAGGGGATACACGAGCAGTACTTC. Translating it yields CASSSGQGIHEQYF.

This clone was counted a single time. J is TRBJ2-7 and V is TRBV11-3, with a tentative D call TRBD1 (5 bases). Germline assignment: CDR1 SGHNT and CDR2 YENEEA. Trimming cost V 0 bases and J 0 bases, with 9 bases left between them. This CDR3 is built from 15 residues. CDR3: CASSLEGRASYEQYF. CDR3 bases: TGTGCCAGCAGCTTAGAGGGCAGGGCCTCCTACGAGCAGTACTTC.

The chain links TRBV7-8 to TRBJ1-5; 7 bases line up with TRBD1. Unmatched junction bases numbered 7, after V lost 5 bases and J lost 6 bases. This CDR3 region has 14 residues. Germline V gene sequence: CDR1 SGHVS, CDR2 FQNEAQ. CDR3 bases: TGTGCCAGCAGCGACAGGGCCTCTGGTCAGCCCCAGCATTTT. Amino acids: CASSDRASGQPQHF.

This chain links TRBV4-2 with TRBJ2-2; TRBD1 agrees at 7 bases. CDR3 length: 17 residues. With V trimmed by 1 base and J by 5 bases, 10 bases remained unmatched. The germline V gene encodes CDR1 LGHNA and CDR2 YNFKEQ. CDR3 nucleotides: TGTGCCAGCAGCCAAGCCTCGGGGACAGCCACGACCGGGGAGCTGTTTTTT. Its protein product is CASSQASGTATTGELFF.

V is TRBV11-2 and J is TRBJ2-5, with 11 bases lining up with TRBD2. This CDR3 is built from 14 residues. Germline trimming cut 7 bases from V and 4 bases from J; bases unmatched to any gene: 5. The germline V gene encodes CDR1 SGHAT and CDR2 FQNNGV. CDR3 nucleotide sequence: TGTGCCAGCACGGTAGCGGGAGGGTTAGAGACCCAGTACTTC. Encoded protein: CASTVAGGLETQYF.

The chain carries TRBV4-1 and TRBJ2-3, with TRBD2 identical over 13 bases. The CDR3 contains 16 residues. The V gene's germline CDR1 is MGHRA and CDR2 YSYEKL. V lost 4 bases, J lost 2 bases, and 3 bases stayed unmatched. The CDR3 sequence: CASSPGTSGATDTQYF. CDR3 in DNA: TGCGCCAGCAGCCCCGGGACTAGCGGGGCCACAGATACGCAGTATTTT.

The chain couples TRBV15 to TRBJ2-1; 8 positions agree with TRBD2. This CDR3 spans 17 amino acids. V was clipped by 1 base and J by 5 bases; unmatched bases: 10. The V gene's germline CDR1 is LNHNV and CDR2 YYDKDF (reference sequence). CDR3 sequence: CATSRGRASGPNNEQFF. The CDR3 DNA sequence: TGTGCCACCAGCAGAGGGAGAGCTAGCGGGCCGAACAATGAGCAGTTCTTC.

V gene TRBV11-3 combines with J gene TRBJ1-6; D gene uncertain. The CDR3 length is 13 residues. CDR1 is SGHNT, CDR2 YENEEA, per germline. V lost 0 bases and J 7 bases, leaving 4 bases between the germline ends. CDR3 DNA: TGTGCCAGCAGCTTAGATCCGAATTCACCCCTCCACTTT. Its translation is CASSLDPNSPLHF. The full variable domain, in which reference TRBV11-3 and TRBJ1-6 provide the parts outside the CDR3, is EAGVVQSPRYKIIEKKQPVAFWCNPISGHNTLYWYLQNLGQGPELLIRYENEEAVDDSQLPKDRFSAERLKGVDSTLKIQPAELGDSAVYLCASSLDPNSPLHFGNGTRLTVT.

This clone was counted a few times. V is TRBV4-2 and J is TRBJ1-5, with unresolved D. Trimming shortened V by 0 bases and J by 4 bases, and 10 bases separated the two germline ends. Looked up from germline, CDR1 is LGHNA and CDR2 is YNFKEQ. The CDR3 extends over 15 amino acids. CDR3 nucleotides: TGTGCCAGCAGCCAAGAAGGAGGTGGAAATCAGCCCCAGCATTTT. Its translation is CASSQEGGGNQPQHF.

J is TRBJ2-1 and V is TRBV7-3; no firm D call. The germline V gene has CDR1 SGHTA and CDR2 FQGTGA. With 2 bases removed from V and 4 bases from J, the gap between germline ends came to 6 bases. CDR3 size: 13 residues. DNA for the CDR3: TGTGCCAGCAGCTTAGGCCAGTACAATGAGCAGTTCTTC. This codes for CASSLGQYNEQFF.

V and J are TRBV7-2 and TRBJ2-1; 8 positions agree with TRBD1. The germline gives CDR1 SGHTA, CDR2 FQGNSA. CDR3 length: 17 residues. The trim removed 0 bases at V and 1 base at J, leaving 5 bases unmatched. CDR3 residues: CASSLARTGRSYNEQFF. The CDR3 DNA is TGTGCCAGCAGCTTAGCCCGGACAGGGCGATCCTACAATGAGCAGTTCTTC.

This chain links TRBV6-5 with TRBJ1-5, with D possibly TRBD1 on 6 matching bases. V was cut by 11 bases and J by 5 bases, with 19 bases left in between. The CDR3 length is 14 residues. CDR1 MNHEY and CDR2 SVGAGI come from the germline V gene. In DNA, the CDR3 is TGTGCCCACTCCCATGGGGGCGAACATCAGCCCCAGCATTTT. It is translated as CAHSHGGEHQPQHF.

The genes are TRBV11-3 and TRBJ2-7; D not certain. The V gene's germline CDR1 is SGHNT and CDR2 YENEEA. Trimming cost V 5 bases and J 2 bases, with 10 bases left between them. The CDR3 is 13 residues long. CDR3 in amino acids: CASSPKLAYEQYF. The CDR3 nucleotides read TGTGCCAGCAGCCCGAAGCTGGCCTACGAGCAGTACTTC.

The V and J genes are TRBV27 and TRBJ2-2; 9 bases match TRBD2. Germline V gene sequence: CDR1 MNHEY, CDR2 SMNVEV (reference sequence). There are 15 residues in the CDR3. V dropped 4 bases and J dropped 5; count of bases not matched to a gene: 5. CDR3: CASSYKREVTGELFF. CDR3 DNA: TGTGCCAGCAGTTATAAGCGGGAGGTAACCGGGGAGCTGTTTTTT.

This clone is a singleton in its sample. The chain recombines TRBV7-2 with TRBJ2-2; D is unresolved. There are 15 residues in the CDR3. V gave up 1 base and J gave up 0 bases, with 6 bases separating them. Germline lookup yields CDR1 SGHTA and CDR2 FQGNSA. CDR3 sequence: CASSLDNTNTGELFF. The CDR3 DNA reads as TGTGCCAGCAGCTTAGATAATACGAACACCGGGGAGCTGTTTTTT.

CDR3 DNA: TGTGCCAGCAGCTTAGGCTTACTACAGAACACTGAAGCTTTCTTT. This gives the protein CASSLGLLQNTEAFF. The chain couples TRBV11-3 to TRBJ1-1; D call uncertain. The CDR3 is 15 amino acids. Germline-derived CDR1 and CDR2 are SGHNT and YENEEA. Between the trimmed V and J ends, which lost 1 base and 1 base, there was a span of 10 bases.

The V call is TRBV27, the J call TRBJ2-7, with D possibly matching TRBD1 (5 bases). CDR3 size: 13 residues. Trimming pared 2 bases from V and 3 bases from J, leaving 8 bases between. Germline lookup yields CDR1 MNHEY and CDR2 SMNVEV (reference sequence). The CDR3 loop is CASSLHRNYEQYF. For the CDR3, the DNA is TGTGCCAGCAGTTTACACAGGAACTACGAGCAGTACTTC.

The chain is built from TRBV30 and TRBJ1-2; no firm D call. The CDR3 contains 13 residues. V shed 3 bases and J shed 4 bases, with 12 bases lying between them. CDR1 and CDR2 from the germline V gene are GTSNPN and SVGIG (reference sequence). The CDR3 loop is CAWRNSGFYGYTF. The CDR3 DNA sequence: TGTGCCTGGAGGAATTCCGGGTTCTATGGCTACACCTTC.

The chain recombines TRBV30 with TRBJ2-6; 11 positions match TRBD1. Germline V CDR1 and CDR2: GTSNPN, SVGIG (reference sequence). CDR3 size: 14 residues. CDR3 sequence: CVGQGARGANVLTF. In DNA form, the CDR3 reads TGTGTTGGACAGGGGGCTCGGGGGGCCAACGTCCTGACTTTC.

The rearrangement joins TRBV9 to TRBJ1-6; maybe TRBD1 (6 bases). Germline CDR1 and CDR2: SGDLS and YYNGEE. The V end lost 2 bases, the J end lost 0 bases, and 15 bases lay between the germline ends. This CDR3 is built from 18 residues. As DNA, the CDR3 is TGTGCCAGCAGCGTTCATGGGGGGGCGAGCTCCTATAATTCACCCCTCCACTTT. This sequence encodes CASSVHGGASSYNSPLHF.

CDR3 in amino acids: CASSQEHSYYGYTF. The DNA for the CDR3 is TGTGCCAGCAGCCAAGAACACAGCTACTATGGCTACACCTTC. This sequence joins TRBV3-1 (or the pseudogene TRBV3-2) and TRBJ1-2; D not certain. Trimming left V 0 bases short and J 3 bases short, with 8 bases between. This CDR3 comprises 14 residues. The V gene's germline CDR1 is LGHDT and CDR2 YNNKEL (reference sequence).

The gene calls are TRBV3-1 (or the pseudogene TRBV3-2) and TRBJ2-1, with 7 positions matching TRBD2. Trimming at V came to 4 bases and at J to 8 bases, leaving 11 bases not matched to a gene. The CDR3 length is 15 residues. The germline CDR1 and CDR2 sequences are LGHDT and YNNKEL (reference sequence). The CDR3 DNA sequence: TGTGCCAGCAGCCGCATGGCGGGGGATCCCGATGAGCAGTTCTTC. Translated, it gives CASSRMAGDPDEQFF.

The chain couples TRBV18 to TRBJ2-7, with D perhaps matching TRBD1 (5 bases). This CDR3 spans 14 amino acids. Trimming stripped 3 bases from V and 3 bases from J, with 12 bases between. Germline V gene lookup returns CDR1 KGHSH and CDR2 LQKENI. DNA for the CDR3: TGTGCCAGCTCACCTCAGGGTGGTGGCTACGAGCAGTACTTC. The encoded protein is CASSPQGGGYEQYF.

The chain recombines TRBV3-1 (or the pseudogene TRBV3-2) with TRBJ2-2, with D uncertain. Germline assignment: CDR1 LGHDT and CDR2 YNNKEL (reference sequence). This CDR3 region has 13 residues. Trimming removed 0 bases at V and 5 bases at J, with 4 bases between. The CDR3 coding sequence is TGTGCCAGCAGCCAAGATCCTACCGGGGAGCTGTTTTTT. Translating gives CASSQDPTGELFF.

The chain is built from TRBV6-6 and TRBJ1-2; D remains unclear. This CDR3 comprises 12 residues. Germline CDR1 and CDR2: MNHNY and SVGAGI (reference sequence). Trimming took 4 bases from V and 4 from J, leaving 7 bases between them. The CDR3 nucleotides are TGTGCCAGCAGTTTATCCCTCTATGGCTACACCTTC. Translated, it gives CASSLSLYGYTF.

The chain couples TRBV7-8 to TRBJ2-2; 9 bases map to TRBD1. CDR1 is SGHVS and CDR2 is FQNEAQ in the germline V gene. Trimming removed 5 bases from V and 4 bases from J; junction bases left unmatched: 8. The CDR3 has 16 amino acids. The CDR3, as DNA: TGTGCCAGCAGCCCGCGGGACAGGGTAGTCACCGGGGAGCTGTTTTTT. Protein product: CASSPRDRVVTGELFF.

This chain joins TRBV27 and TRBJ1-2; 8 positions match TRBD1. The germline gives CDR1 MNHEY, CDR2 SMNVEV (reference sequence). CDR3 length: 14 amino acids. J was trimmed by 7 bases and V by 5 bases; bases with no gene match: 9. CDR3 amino acids: CASSTGQGKGGYTF. The DNA for the CDR3 is TGTGCCAGCAGTACAGGACAGGGTAAGGGTGGCTACACCTTC.

This chain uses TRBV7-3 with TRBJ2-6, with D possibly TRBD2 on 5 matching bases. The CDR3 is made up of 15 amino acids. Trimming cost V 4 bases and J 0 bases, with 7 bases left between them. Germline V lookup: CDR1 SGHTA, CDR2 FQGTGA. The CDR3 loop reads CASSYTSSGANVLTF. The CDR3 nucleotides are TGTGCCAGCAGCTATACTAGCTCTGGGGCCAACGTCCTGACTTTC.